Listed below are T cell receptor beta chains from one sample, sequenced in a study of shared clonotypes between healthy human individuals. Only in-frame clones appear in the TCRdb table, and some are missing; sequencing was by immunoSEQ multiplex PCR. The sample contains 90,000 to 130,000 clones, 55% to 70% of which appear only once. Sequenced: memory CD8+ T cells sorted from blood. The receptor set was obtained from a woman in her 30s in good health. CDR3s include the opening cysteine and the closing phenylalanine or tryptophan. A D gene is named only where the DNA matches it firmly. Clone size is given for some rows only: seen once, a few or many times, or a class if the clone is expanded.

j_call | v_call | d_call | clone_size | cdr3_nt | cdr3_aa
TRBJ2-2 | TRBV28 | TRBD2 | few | TGTGCCAGCAGCTTAACCGGGACTAGCGTCACCGGGGAGCTGTTTTTT | CASSLTGTSVTGELFF
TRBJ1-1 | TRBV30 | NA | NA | TGTGCCTGGAGTGTATGGGGCGGGACTGAAGCTTTCTTT | CAWSVWGGTEAFF
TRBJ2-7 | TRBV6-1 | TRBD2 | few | TGTGCCAGCAGTGAAAAGGCGGGAGGGCCCCACGAGCAGTACTTC | CASSEKAGGPHEQYF
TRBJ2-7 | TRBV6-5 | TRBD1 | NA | TGTGCCAGCAGCCGCCACAGGGGAGATCCCTACGAGCAGTACTTC | CASSRHRGDPYEQYF
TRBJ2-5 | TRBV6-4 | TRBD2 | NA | TGTGCCAGCAGTGAACTAGCGGGAGCGGGCGGAGAGACCCAGTACTTC | CASSELAGAGGETQYF
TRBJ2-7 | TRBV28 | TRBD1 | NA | TGTGCCAGCAGCAGGGACAGGTACATGAGCTACGAGCAGTACTTC | CASSRDRYMSYEQYF
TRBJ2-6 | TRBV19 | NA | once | TGTGCCAGTAGTCACGGACTGGCCAACGTCCTGACTTTC | CASSHGLANVLTF
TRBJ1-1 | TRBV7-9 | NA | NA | TGTGCCAGCAGCTTGATGACGACGGAAATGAACACTGAAGCTTTCTTT | CASSLMTTEMNTEAFF
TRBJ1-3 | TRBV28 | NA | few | TGTGCCAGCACCCCCTCAACGGCCAGAAACACCATATATTTT | CASTPSTARNTIYF
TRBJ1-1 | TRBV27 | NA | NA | TGTGCCAGCAGGTCTAACCCCGGGGGCTTCGAAGCTTTCTTT | CASRSNPGGFEAFF
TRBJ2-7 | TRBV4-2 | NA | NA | TGTGCCAGCAGCCAAGATTGGACTATTCACCACTACGAGCAGTACTTC | CASSQDWTIHHYEQYF
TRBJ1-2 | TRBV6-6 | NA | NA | TGTGCCAGCACCGGGACGAAAGCTAACTATGGCTACACCTTC | CASTGTKANYGYTF
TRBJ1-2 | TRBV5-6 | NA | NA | TGTGCCAGCAGCTTGCGGGACATCGGATATGGCTACACCTTC | CASSLRDIGYGYTF
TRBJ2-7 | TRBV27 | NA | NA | TGTGCCAGCAGTTTAGGGGTAACCTACGAGCAGTACTTC | CASSLGVTYEQYF
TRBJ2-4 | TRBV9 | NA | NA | TGTGCCAGCAGCCCCTCCTTTAGGGGTCTCATTCAGTACTTC | CASSPSFRGLIQYF
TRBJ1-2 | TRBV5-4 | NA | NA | TGTGCCAGCAGCTTGGCTTGGGACAAACCTAACTATGGCTACACCTTC | CASSLAWDKPNYGYTF
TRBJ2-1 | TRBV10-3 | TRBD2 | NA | TGTGCCATCAGTGAGTCAGAGGCTAGCGGAGATAACAATGAGCAGTTCTTC | CAISESEASGDNNEQFF
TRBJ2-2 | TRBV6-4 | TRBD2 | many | TGTGCCAGCAGTAGACTAGCGGGAGAAACCGGGGAGCTGTTTTTT | CASSRLAGETGELFF
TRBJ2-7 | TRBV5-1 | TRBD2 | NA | TGCGCCAGCAGCTTGTCGCTAGCGGGAGAGCAGTACTTC | CASSLSLAGEQYF
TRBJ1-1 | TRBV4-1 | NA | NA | TGCGCCAGCAGCCTTCCGAGGGGGACTGAAGCTTTCTTT | CASSLPRGTEAFF
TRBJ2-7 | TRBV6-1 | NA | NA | TGTGCCAGCAGGTGGTTGCCGGGCCCTTACGAGCAGTACTTC | CASRWLPGPYEQYF
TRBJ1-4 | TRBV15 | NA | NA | TGTGCCACCAGCAGCTCGGTCTTAAATGAAAAACTGTTTTTT | CATSSSVLNEKLFF
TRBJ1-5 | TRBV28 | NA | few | TGTGCCAGCAAAGATAGTCTCAGGGGCAACCAGCCCCAGCATTTT | CASKDSLRGNQPQHF
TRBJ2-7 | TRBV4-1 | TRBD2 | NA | TGCGCCAGCAGCCAAGATACTGGGGCTAGCGGAGGTTACGAGCAGTACTTC | CASSQDTGASGGYEQYF
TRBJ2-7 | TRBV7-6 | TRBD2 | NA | TGTGCCAGCAGCCCCACTAGCGGGAGGGCCCACAATGCTATCTACGAGCAGTACTTC | CASSPTSGRAHNAIYEQYF
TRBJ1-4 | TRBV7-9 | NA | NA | TGTGCCAGCAGGAGCGGGGAAAAACTGTTTTTT | CASRSGEKLFF
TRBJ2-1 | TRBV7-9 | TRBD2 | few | TGTGCCAGCAGCCAACATAGCGGGAGGGTGGGTGAGCAGTTCTTC | CASSQHSGRVGEQFF
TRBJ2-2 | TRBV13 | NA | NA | TGTGCCAGCAGACCTGGGCGCGGGACGTTCACCGGGGAGCTGTTTTTT | CASRPGRGTFTGELFF
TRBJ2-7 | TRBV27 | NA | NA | TGTGCCAGCAGTTTATCCGCACAGCGCAACTACGAGCAGTACTTC | CASSLSAQRNYEQYF
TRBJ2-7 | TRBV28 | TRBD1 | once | TGTGCCAGCAGTTTATGGACGGCGGGACAGGGGGTGGAAGAGCAGTACTTC | CASSLWTAGQGVEEQYF
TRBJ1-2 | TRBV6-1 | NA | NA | TGTGCCAGCAGTGAGACCGCGGAGGGCTATGGCTACACCTTC | CASSETAEGYGYTF
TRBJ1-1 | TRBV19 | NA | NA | TGTGCCAGTAGGACACAGAGGAACACTGAAGCTTTCTTT | CASRTQRNTEAFF
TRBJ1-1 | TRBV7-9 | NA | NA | TGTGCCAGCACCCCGGGAGGCACTGAAGCTTTCTTT | CASTPGGTEAFF
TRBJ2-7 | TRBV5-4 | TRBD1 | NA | TGTGCCAGCAGCAGACCAGGGGGACGCTCATCCGAGCAGTACTTC | CASSRPGGRSSEQYF
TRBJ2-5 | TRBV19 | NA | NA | TGTGCCAGTAGTATAGGTGCAGGACCAGAGACCCAGTACTTC | CASSIGAGPETQYF